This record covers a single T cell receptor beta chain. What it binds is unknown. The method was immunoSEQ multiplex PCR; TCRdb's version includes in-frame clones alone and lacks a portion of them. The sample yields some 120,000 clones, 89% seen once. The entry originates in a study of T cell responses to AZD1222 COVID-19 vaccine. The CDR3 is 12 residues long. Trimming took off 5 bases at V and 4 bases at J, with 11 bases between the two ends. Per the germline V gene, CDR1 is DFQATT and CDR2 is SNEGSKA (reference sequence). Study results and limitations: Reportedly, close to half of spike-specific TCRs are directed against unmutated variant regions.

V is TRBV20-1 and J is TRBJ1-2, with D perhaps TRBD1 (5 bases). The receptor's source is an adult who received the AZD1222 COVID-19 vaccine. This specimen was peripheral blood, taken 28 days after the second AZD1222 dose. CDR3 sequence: CSAGGTSYGYTF. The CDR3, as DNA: TGCAGTGCTGGTGGGACTTCCTATGGCTACACCTTC.